This T cell receptor beta chain was sequenced during a study of CD8+CD57+ T cells in acquired aplastic anemia. General observations from the study: Patients and controls were found to share approximately 31 CD8+ CDR3 sequences.

TCR beta VDJ and CDR3 profiling used genomic DNA as template. TCRdb processed the reads anew with MiXCR; each CDR3 protein has one entry. The table shows about 160,000 distinct CDR3 sequences, with roughly 45% occurring only once. The germline CDR1 and CDR2 sequences are KGHSH and LQKENI. V lost 3 bases, J lost 9 bases, and 9 bases lay in between. The CDR3 runs to 12 residues. To note about this clonotype: Its cognate antigen is unknown.

The sequencing sample was made of sorted CD4+, CD8+, or CD8+CD57+ T cells (not recorded which) from PBMCs. The chain is built from TRBV18 and TRBJ2-1; D is possibly TRBD1 or TRBD2 (5 bases each). The origin of this receptor is a human donor in good health. DNA of the CDR3: TGTGCCAGCTCACCCCGGGACGGTGAGCAGTTCTTC. Translated: CASSPRDGEQFF.